This T cell receptor (beta chain) came from a study of blood T cell repertoires in COVID-19. Overall study context: Acute-phase and convalescent COVID-19 samples originated in the United States, Italy and Spain.

Original processing notes: Quantification of nucleated cells was approximated via reference gene primer amplification. Method: immunoSEQ multiplex PCR; TCRdb's copy keeps in-frame clones and lacks some. The DNA gave D and trimming, while V, J and clone size come from that table. The table includes about 200,000 clones, more than 75% detected once. Seattle's enrolled individuals joined amid active infection and were then monitored longitudinally. This CDR3 has 17 amino acids. V shed 3 bases and J 10 bases; nucleotides not matched to a gene: 13. CDR1 and CDR2 from the germline V gene are KGHSH and LQKENI.

This receptor was taken from a woman aged 55-70 years with COVID-19, enrolled during active disease. The sample consisted of peripheral blood. The V call is TRBV18, the J call TRBJ1-6, with 9 bases lining up with TRBD1. As DNA, the CDR3 is TGTGCCAGCTCACCCGTCCCGGGACAGGGATCGCACTCACCCCTCCACTTT. Translating it yields CASSPVPGQGSHSPLHF.